The T cell receptor (beta chain) under discussion was sequenced for a study of shared clonotypes between healthy human individuals. Adult Caucasians living in Nashville, Tennessee made up all of the donors. Germline V gene data show CDR1 as MNHNS and CDR2 as SASEGT. The CDR3 is 17 amino acids. Trimming took 2 bases from V and 1 from J, leaving 12 bases between them. Profiled with immunoSEQ multiplex PCR; TCRdb holds only in-frame clones, not every one. The profile shows about half a million clones, 81% of them singletons. This chain connects TRBV6-1 to TRBJ2-6; weak D call: TRBD1 (6 bases). The sequenced sample was PBMCs. The sequence came from a middle-aged woman in good health. Some clones in this sample may be carry-over from other donors' samples. CDR3 sequence reads: CASSERQALSGANVLTF. The CDR3 region has the DNA TGTGCCAGCAGTGAAAGACAGGCCCTATCTGGGGCCAACGTCCTGACTTTC.